This T cell receptor (beta chain) was documented in a study of control samples from healthy donors and cancer patients. The method was immunoSEQ multiplex PCR; TCRdb's version includes in-frame clones alone and lacks a portion of them. The sample records roughly 100,000 clones, around 87% being singletons. This receptor was obtained from a woman in her forties or fifties in good health. The sample comprised blood.

In DNA, the CDR3 is TGTGCCAGCAGCTTAGGCCGGACAGGGTCTAATGAAAAACTGTTTTTT. Translation gives CASSLGRTGSNEKLFF. V gene TRBV11-2 combines with J gene TRBJ1-4, with 8 bases identical to TRBD1. The CDR3 is 16 residues long. The V gene's germline CDR1 is SGHAT and CDR2 FQNNGV. With V trimmed by 1 base and J by 3 bases, 4 bases remained unmatched.